This T cell receptor beta chain came from a study of graft-versus-host responses after intestinal transplantation. About the study: After anti-thymocyte globulin induction, recipients took tacrolimus and steroids for 3 to 4 years.

Here immunoSEQ multiplex PCR was the method, and the copy in TCRdb shows in-frame clones only, minus some. The profile shows around 20,000 clones, over 70% of them singletons. The germline V gene has CDR1 MNHEY and CDR2 SMNVEV (reference sequence). This CDR3 spans 13 amino acids. Losses at the gene ends were 2 bases for V and 7 bases for J; bases not matched to a gene: 4. The gene calls are TRBV27 and TRBJ2-5; 7 bases map to TRBD2. This TCR derives from a human patient who received an intestinal transplant, so some T cells may come from the graft donor. The sample in question was PBMCs, obtained 14 days after transplant. This chain's CDR3 is CASSLGLEGTQYF. The CDR3 DNA sequence: TGTGCCAGCAGTTTAGGACTAGAAGGGACCCAGTACTTC.